These 17 T cell receptor beta chains share one sample of origin, sequenced in a study of CD8 T cells in ankylosing spondylitis (dated by TCRdb to about 2017). Paper-wide results and their limitations: Blood from ankylosing spondylitis patients appeared to be characterized by a TCR beta motif made up of under ten highly homologous amino acid variants.

The library was prepared using 5' RACE. Sequencing relied on an Illumina HiSeq 2500. The public reads were reprocessed in TCRdb via fastp at Q25 and MiXCR, keeping in-frame beta chains. Each CDR3 protein gets just one entry, which takes the most common genes and DNA from the rows behind it. The sample has around 770,000 distinct CDR3 sequences on record, 12% of them singletons. The biggest ten clones account for approximately 0.51% of the sample. For these TCRs, the target antigens are not known. The sample taken for sequencing was blood, either unsorted or a sorted T cell fraction (not recorded which). All receptors derive from a male donor with ankylosing spondylitis.

V gene TRBV5-5 combines with J gene TRBJ2-3; D uncertain. Germline values: CDR1 SGHKS, CDR2 YYEKEE (reference sequence). Trimming left V 2 bases short and J 2 bases short, with 6 bases between. The CDR3 has 13 residues. The CDR3, as DNA: TGTGCCAGCAGCTTTTGGAACACAGATACGCAGTATTTT. Its translation: CASSFWNTDTQYF.

The J gene is TRBJ2-5, the V gene TRBV6-1; a possible D gene is TRBD2 (5 bases). The V and J ends lost 6 bases and 7 bases respectively, with 15 bases between them. CDR1 is MNHNS and CDR2 is SASEGT in the germline V gene. The CDR3 length is 13 residues. CDR3 sequence: CASSGVFGGTQYF. The DNA for the CDR3 is TGTGCCAGCAGCGGGGTATTTGGTGGGACCCAGTACTTC.

V and J are TRBV6-5 and TRBJ2-5; 7 nucleotides line up with TRBD1. Germline V lookup: CDR1 MNHEY, CDR2 SVGAGI. With V trimmed by 0 bases and J by 2 bases, 3 bases remained unmatched. This CDR3 comprises 15 residues. CDR3 sequence (DNA): TGTGCCAGCAGTTACTCGTCCAGGGGGCAAGAGACCCAGTACTTC. Protein: CASSYSSRGQETQYF.

This clonotype has more than one count but fewer than ten. The junction departs from the called germline gene at one end, perhaps through a read error. The chain joins TRBV7-7 to TRBJ2-5, with 8 positions matching TRBD1. CDR3 size: 16 residues. CDR1 is SSHAT, CDR2 FNYEAQ, per germline (reference sequence). The CDR3 bases are TGTGCTAGCAGCTACGGACAGGGCCTGATTCAAGAGACCCAGTACTTC. Protein: CASSYGQGLIQETQYF.

This clonotype has a count of ten or more. V gene TRBV6-1 combines with J gene TRBJ2-2, with 10 bases lining up with TRBD2. Trimming removed 6 bases from V and 3 bases from J; junction bases left unmatched: 7. The CDR3 covers 16 residues. Germline CDR1 MNHNS, CDR2 SASEGT. The CDR3 spells CASRKREGLYTGELFF. CDR3 bases: TGTGCCAGCAGGAAGCGGGAGGGCCTTTACACCGGGGAGCTGTTTTTT.

The chain couples TRBV6-2 or TRBV6-3 to TRBJ2-1, with TRBD2 as a possible D gene (6 bases). The V and J ends lost 3 bases and 10 bases respectively, with 10 bases between them. The CDR3 has 12 amino acids. Germline values: CDR1 MNHEY, CDR2 SVGEGT. The CDR3 DNA is TGTGCCAGCAGTTATCGGCTAGCGGAGCAGTTCTTC. Encoded protein: CASSYRLAEQFF.

This clonotype was observed a few times. This chain uses TRBV12-3 or TRBV12-4 with TRBJ2-1; 10 bases fit TRBD2. The junction had 11 bases not matched to a gene; V was cut back by 5 bases and J by 4 bases. This CDR3 region has 17 residues. For the CDR3, the DNA is TGTGCCAGCAGTCTCGCCTCGTCTAGCGGGAGTTACAATGAGCAGTTCTTC. Residues: CASSLASSSGSYNEQFF.

In its sample, this clonotype was seen many times. The chain recombines TRBV20-1 with TRBJ2-7, with D tentatively TRBD1 (5 bases). This CDR3 contains 14 residues. V was shortened by 4 bases and J by 1 base, with 14 bases between the two germline ends. Per the germline V gene, CDR1 is DFQATT and CDR2 is SNEGSKA (reference sequence). CDR3: CSATRTPNSYEQYF. The DNA of the CDR3 is TGCAGTGCTACCCGGACACCGAATTCCTACGAGCAGTACTTC.

This clonotype has more than one count but fewer than ten. The rearrangement uses TRBV6-6 and TRBJ1-1; D may be TRBD1 (5 bases). V was clipped by 2 bases and J by 11 bases, with 15 bases between them. Germline V gene lookup returns CDR1 MNHNY and CDR2 SVGAGI (reference sequence). The CDR3 is 13 residues long. CDR3 in amino acids: CASSYAEANRAFF. DNA for the CDR3: TGTGCCAGCAGTTACGCCGAAGCGAACAGGGCTTTCTTT.

This clonotype appeared a few times. The V and J genes are TRBV29-1 and TRBJ2-3; possibly TRBD1 for D (6 bases). With 3 bases removed from V and 2 bases from J, the gap between germline ends came to 9 bases. The CDR3 extends over 13 amino acids. Germline loops: CDR1 SQVTM, CDR2 ANQGSEA. CDR3 nucleotides: TGCAGCGTTGACACAGGGTCCACAGATACGCAGTATTTT. It yields the protein CSVDTGSTDTQYF.

V and J are TRBV7-9 and TRBJ2-4; D gene ambiguous. Germline lookup yields CDR1 SEHNR and CDR2 FQNEAQ (reference sequence). Trimming removed 3 bases from V and 5 bases from J, with 17 bases in between. CDR3 length: 16 amino acids. The CDR3 spells CASSFPATRSQNIQYF. CDR3 coding DNA: TGTGCCAGCAGCTTCCCAGCGACAAGGTCACAAAACATTCAGTACTTC. Combining the CDR3 with reference TRBV7-9 and TRBJ2-4 gives the whole variable domain DTGVSQNPRHKITKRGQNVTFRCDPISEHNRLYWYRQTLGQGPEFLTYFQNEAQLEKSRLLSDRFSAERPKGSFSTLEIQRTEQGDSAMYLCASSFPATRSQNIQYFGAGTRLSVL.

A few counts support this clonotype. V usage is TRBV7-9 and J usage is TRBJ1-4; D is unresolved. V was clipped by 3 bases and J by 4 bases, with 9 bases between them. Germline CDR1 reads SEHNR; CDR2 reads FQNEAQ (reference sequence). The CDR3 consists of 14 residues. The CDR3 loop is CASSFGGLNEKLFF. The CDR3 region has the DNA TGTGCCAGCAGCTTCGGAGGGCTTAATGAAAAACTGTTTTTT.

This clonotype was observed at least ten times. The chain carries TRBV5-1 and TRBJ1-2; D is unclear. V was pared by 0 bases and J by 0 bases, with 9 bases between. The CDR3 length is 15 residues. Germline V CDR1 and CDR2: SGHRS, YFSETQ. The CDR3 loop is CASSLGGSANYGYTF. The CDR3 DNA is TGCGCCAGCAGCTTGGGAGGCTCCGCTAACTATGGCTACACCTTC. The full variable domain, in which reference TRBV5-1 and TRBJ1-2 provide the parts outside the CDR3, is KAGVTQTPRYLIKTRGQQVTLSCSPISGHRSVSWYQQTPGQGLQFLFEYFSETQRNKGNFPGRFSGRQFSNSRSEMNVSTLELGDSALYLCASSLGGSANYGYTFGSGTRLTVV.

Note on this clonotype: One base away lies a much larger clone, so this may be a sequencing read error. V is TRBV6-2 or TRBV6-3 and J is TRBJ2-7, with D possibly matching TRBD1 (5 bases). The CDR3 contains 12 residues. Germline V gene lookup returns CDR1 MNHEY and CDR2 SVGEGT. V lost 1 base and J 5 bases, leaving 6 bases between the germline ends. This chain's CDR3 is CASSYFRDEQYF. The CDR3 bases are TGTGCCAGCAGTTACTTCAGGGACGAGCAGTACTTC.

The chain has TRBV5-5 and TRBJ2-2; D might be TRBD2 (6 bases). The CDR3 is 17 amino acids. With 4 bases removed from V and 2 bases from J, the gap between germline ends came to 18 bases. Germline V CDR1 and CDR2: SGHKS, YYEKEE (reference sequence). The CDR3 sequence: CASSPGWRGGNTGELFF. The CDR3, as DNA: TGTGCCAGCAGCCCAGGTTGGAGGGGCGGTAACACCGGGGAGCTGTTTTTT. The variable domain in full, with the rest retrieved from reference TRBV5-5 and TRBJ2-2, is DAGVTQSPTHLIKTRGQQVTLRCSPISGHKSVSWYQQVLGQGPQFIFQYYEKEERGRGNFPDRFSARQFPNYSSELNVNALLLGDSALYLCASSPGWRGGNTGELFFGEGSRLTVL.

This rearrangement joins TRBV7-8 to TRBJ2-2; perhaps TRBD2 as D (5 bases). CDR3 length equals 15 residues. V was shortened by 5 bases and J by 4 bases, with 14 bases between the two germline ends. Germline V gives CDR1 SGHVS, CDR2 FQNEAQ. The CDR3 spells CASSTREGRTGELFF. DNA of the CDR3: TGTGCCAGCAGCACCCGTGAGGGCCGCACCGGGGAGCTGTTTTTT.

The chain joins TRBV5-1 to TRBJ2-5, with a possible D match to TRBD2 (5 bases). This CDR3 region has 16 residues. In germline, CDR1 is SGHRS, CDR2 YFSETQ. V lost 4 bases to trimming and J lost 4 bases, with 20 bases between them. The CDR3 reads CASSASLGLAGETQYF. Here the CDR3 DNA reads TGCGCCAGCAGCGCATCGCTAGGACTTGCTGGAGAGACCCAGTACTTC.